Shown below are 28 T cell receptor beta chains from a single sample sequenced in a study of T cell changes during pregnancy in multiple sclerosis (dated by TCRdb to the late 2010s). Receptors were amplified or captured by the immunoSEQ multiplex PCR assay. Held by TCRdb, this immuneACCESS table contains in-frame sequences only and omits some clones. Under half of the omission traces to an unresolved V gene where checked; the cause of the rest is unknown. A total of some 41,000 clones appear in this sample, more than 75% of them only once. About 1.5% of the sample rests with the top ten. Sequencing was performed on PBMCs (not recorded whether the cells were cultured). The receptors were gathered from a female donor with multiple sclerosis, enrolled in a pregnancy study.

This chain links TRBV11-2 with TRBJ2-2, with 7 positions matching TRBD2. Germline-derived CDR1 and CDR2 are SGHAT and FQNNGV. This CDR3 has 14 amino acids. The J segment lost 6 bases and the V segment lost 5 bases, leaving 6 bases of the junction unmatched. CDR3 protein: CASSTGLKSGELFF. The CDR3 nucleotides are TGTGCCAGCAGCACGGGACTAAAATCCGGGGAGCTGTTTTTT. Complete variable domain (other parts from reference TRBV11-2 and TRBJ2-2): EAGVAQSPRYKIIEKRQSVAFWCNPISGHATLYWYQQILGQGPKLLIQFQNNGVVDDSQLPKDRFSAERLKGVDSTLKIQPAKLEDSAVYLCASSTGLKSGELFFGEGSRLTVL.

The chain uses TRBV28 and TRBJ2-2; 11 positions agree with TRBD2. V gave up 5 bases and J gave up 5 bases; unmatched junction bases: 7. This CDR3 region has 16 residues. CDR1 and CDR2 from the germline V gene are MDHEN and SYDVKM. The CDR3 reads CASSPASGRRTGELFF. CDR3 DNA: TGTGCCAGCAGTCCTGCTAGCGGGAGGAGGACCGGGGAGCTGTTTTTT.

This sequence joins TRBV6-5 and TRBJ1-1; tentatively, D is TRBD1 (5 bases). The CDR3 length is 13 residues. Trimming left V 5 bases short and J 4 bases short, with 11 bases between. Looked up from germline, CDR1 is MNHEY and CDR2 is SVGAGI. CDR3 in DNA: TGTGCCAGCAGTGCCGGGACCTTCACTGAAGCTTTCTTT. This gives the protein CASSAGTFTEAFF.

This rearrangement joins TRBV5-1 to TRBJ2-1; 11 bases are shared with TRBD2. After removal of 2 bases from V and 10 bases from J, the junction contained 5 bases not matched to a gene. The CDR3 is 14 amino acids. Germline CDR1 SGHRS, CDR2 YFSETQ. The CDR3 bases are TGCGCCAGCAGCTTTTCGCCTAGCGGGGGGGAGCAGTTCTTC. This sequence encodes CASSFSPSGGEQFF.

This clone was counted once. The chain combines TRBV5-4 with TRBJ2-6, with no clear D. V was trimmed by 3 bases and J by 2 bases, leaving 6 bases between them. The CDR3 has 14 amino acids. The germline V gene encodes CDR1 SGHNT and CDR2 YYREEE (reference sequence). CDR3 amino acids: CASSSTAGANVLTF. CDR3 in DNA: TGTGCCAGCAGCTCTACAGCTGGGGCCAACGTCCTGACTTTC.

J is TRBJ2-7 and V is TRBV4-3, with D unresolved. The CDR3 contains 15 residues. Germline V CDR1 and CDR2: LGHNA, YSLEER. Between the trimmed V and J ends, which lost 0 bases and 4 bases, there was a span of 13 bases. In DNA form, the CDR3 reads TGCGCCAGCAGCCAAGAAATGGGCCTCATGTACGAGCAGTACTTC. This codes for CASSQEMGLMYEQYF.

The V call is TRBV6-5, the J call TRBJ2-7; 7 bases match TRBD2. The CDR3 extends over 15 amino acids. Germline V gives CDR1 MNHEY, CDR2 SVGAGI. Unmatched junction bases numbered 9, after V lost 6 bases and J lost 1 base. For the CDR3, the DNA is TGTGCCAGCAGGCCCGGTCTAGCGGATTCCTACGAGCAGTACTTC. It specifies CASRPGLADSYEQYF.

The V gene is TRBV4-1, the J gene TRBJ2-7; TRBD2 might be the D (6 bases). The CDR3 covers 14 residues. The germline gives CDR1 MGHRA, CDR2 YSYEKL. Trimming left V 1 base short and J 1 base short, with 8 bases between. In DNA form, the CDR3 reads TGCGCCAGCAGCCAAGGACTAGTGTCCTACGAGCAGTACTTC. Amino acid sequence: CASSQGLVSYEQYF.

V and J are TRBV5-1 and TRBJ2-3; D not certain. Germline CDR1 reads SGHRS; CDR2 reads YFSETQ. The V and J ends lost 1 base and 0 bases respectively, with 3 bases between them. This CDR3 contains 13 residues. The CDR3 protein is CASSLYSTDTQYF. For the CDR3, the DNA is TGCGCCAGCAGCTTGTACAGCACAGATACGCAGTATTTT.

This clone was counted a few times. The rearrangement joins TRBV5-1 to TRBJ2-3, with a weak D call TRBD1 (5 bases). The CDR3 loop spans 17 amino acids. CDR1 SGHRS and CDR2 YFSETQ come from the germline V gene. The germline V and J ends were trimmed by 0 bases and 4 bases, with 18 bases remaining between them. The CDR3 DNA is TGCGCCAGCAGCTTGGCCGCTGCAGGGTGGGTGGCAGATACGCAGTATTTT. This translates into CASSLAAAGWVADTQYF.

The chain recombines TRBV19 with TRBJ2-1, with 8 bases aligning to TRBD2. V was pared by 3 bases and J by 2 bases, with 3 bases of the junction left unmatched. CDR3 length: 15 amino acids. Germline lookup yields CDR1 LNHDA and CDR2 SQIVND (reference sequence). CDR3 DNA: TGTGCCAGTAGTATCACTAGCGGAGCCTACAATGAGCAGTTCTTC. It specifies CASSITSGAYNEQFF.

The chain employs TRBV11-2 and TRBJ2-7; D gene unclear. The CDR3 runs to 14 residues. V was cut by 2 bases and J by 4 bases, with 12 bases left in between. The V gene's germline CDR1 is SGHAT and CDR2 FQNNGV. The CDR3 protein is CASSLSPYEYEQYF. CDR3 DNA: TGTGCCAGCAGCTTAAGTCCTTACGAATACGAGCAGTACTTC.

This clone was observed once. The V call is TRBV7-2, the J call TRBJ2-1, with D perhaps matching TRBD1 (6 bases). Looked up from germline, CDR1 is SGHTA and CDR2 is FQGNSA. The V end was cut by 2 bases, the J end by 3 bases, with 11 bases between. This CDR3 region has 15 residues. As DNA, the CDR3 is TGTGCCAGCAGCTTACAACAGGGCATCTACAATGAGCAGTTCTTC. This translates into CASSLQQGIYNEQFF.

The gene calls are TRBV19 and TRBJ2-3, with TRBD2 identical over 11 bases. The CDR3 totals 15 residues. J gave up 3 bases and V 4 bases, and 3 bases lay outside the gene matches. Germline V gene lookup returns CDR1 LNHDA and CDR2 SQIVND (reference sequence). CDR3 in DNA: TGTGCCAGTAGTAATAGCGGGAGGGATACAGATACGCAGTATTTT. Translating gives CASSNSGRDTDTQYF.

The CDR3 coding sequence is TGTGCCAGCAGTTATCAGGGTGGCAATCAGCCCCAGCATTTT. The encoded protein is CASSYQGGNQPQHF. J is TRBJ1-5 and V is TRBV27; TRBD1 is a possible D gene (5 bases). Germline assignment: CDR1 MNHEY and CDR2 SMNVEV (reference sequence). CDR3 length: 14 residues. Deletions cut 4 bases from V and 2 bases from J, with 9 bases between.

The V call is TRBV7-9, the J call TRBJ2-1, with 9 nucleotides matching TRBD2. Germline V gene lookup returns CDR1 SEHNR and CDR2 FQNEAQ (reference sequence). CDR3 length equals 16 residues. Trimming took 4 bases from V and 2 from J; bases not matched to a gene: 6. The CDR3 nucleotides are TGTGCCAGCAGCTCCATAGCGGGGGATACCTACAATGAGCAGTTCTTC. This codes for CASSSIAGDTYNEQFF.

This sequence joins TRBV28 and TRBJ2-3, with D maybe TRBD2 (5 bases). Looked up from germline, CDR1 is MDHEN and CDR2 is SYDVKM. This CDR3 contains 13 residues. Trimming removed 5 bases from V and 0 bases from J, with 6 bases in between. Written as DNA, the CDR3 is TGTGCCAGCAGTCCGGGGAGCACAGATACGCAGTATTTT. This gives the protein CASSPGSTDTQYF. Using reference TRBV28 and TRBJ2-3 for the parts outside the CDR3, the full variable domain is DVKVTQSSRYLVKRTGEKVFLECVQDMDHENMFWYRQDPGLGLRLIYFSYDVKMKEKGDIPEGYSVSREKKERFSLILESASTNQTSMYLCASSPGSTDTQYFGPGTRLTVL.

This clone was detected only once. The J gene is TRBJ2-1, the V gene TRBV27; D remains unclear. V dropped 4 bases and J dropped 5 bases, with 9 bases sitting between them. The CDR3 extends over 13 amino acids. Germline-derived CDR1 and CDR2 are MNHEY and SMNVEV (reference sequence). Written as DNA, the CDR3 is TGTGCCAGCAGTTGGGCGGAAGACAATGAGCAGTTCTTC. Translation gives CASSWAEDNEQFF.

V usage is TRBV5-1 and J usage is TRBJ1-2; TRBD1 might be the D (5 bases). V gave up 6 bases and J gave up 8 bases, with 14 bases separating them. The CDR3 runs to 12 residues. Germline V gene sequence: CDR1 SGHRS, CDR2 YFSETQ. The DNA of the CDR3 is TGCGCCAGCAACCACCACGGGGGGGGCTACACCTTC. Its protein product is CASNHHGGGYTF.

The chain combines TRBV5-6 with TRBJ1-2; tentative D call: TRBD1 (6 bases). The germline CDR1 and CDR2 sequences are SGHDT and YYEEEE. V was cut by 6 bases and J by 3 bases, with 18 bases left in between. This CDR3 spans 15 amino acids. The CDR3 DNA follows: TGTGCCAGCACCCGGGGGGGGCCGGTGGACTATGGCTACACCTTC. It yields the protein CASTRGGPVDYGYTF.

V and J are TRBV14 and TRBJ1-1; maybe TRBD1 (5 bases). Germline CDR1 reads SGHDN; CDR2 reads FVKESK. V lost 4 bases, J lost 0 bases, and 9 bases lay in between. This CDR3 is 14 amino acids long. The CDR3 loop reads CASSRGSMNTEAFF. The CDR3 DNA is TGTGCCAGCAGCCGGGGGTCTATGAACACTGAAGCTTTCTTT.

V gene TRBV6-1 combines with J gene TRBJ2-3, with D perhaps TRBD1 (5 bases). The CDR3 covers 14 residues. Per germline, CDR1 MNHNS and CDR2 SASEGT. V gave up 5 bases and J gave up 3 bases, with 12 bases separating them. In DNA form, the CDR3 reads TGTGCCAGCAGTACCCGACAGAGGACAGATACGCAGTATTTT. This codes for CASSTRQRTDTQYF.

The chain carries TRBV5-1 and TRBJ1-1; D is unresolved. V was cut by 4 bases and J by 1 base, with 11 bases left in between. The CDR3 consists of 14 residues. Per germline, CDR1 SGHRS and CDR2 YFSETQ. The CDR3 is CASSQAQPNTEAFF. CDR3 DNA sequence: TGCGCCAGCAGCCAGGCACAGCCGAACACTGAAGCTTTCTTT.

The rearrangement joins TRBV5-1 to TRBJ2-3; D remains unclear. This CDR3 contains 15 residues. Germline V CDR1 and CDR2: SGHRS, YFSETQ. The V and J ends lost 4 bases and 3 bases respectively, with 15 bases between them. The chain's CDR3 is CASSPSKGLTDTQYF. The CDR3 DNA reads TGCGCCAGCAGCCCCTCTAAGGGCTTAACAGATACGCAGTATTTT.

The V call is TRBV4-1, the J call TRBJ1-2; 8 positions match TRBD1. The CDR3 is made up of 16 amino acids. V was pared by 4 bases and J by 6 bases, with 13 bases of the junction left unmatched. CDR1 is MGHRA and CDR2 is YSYEKL in the germline V gene. The CDR3 region is CASSPYNDRGVDGYTF. Written as DNA, the CDR3 is TGCGCCAGCAGCCCCTATAACGACAGGGGAGTGGATGGCTACACCTTC.

By sample fraction, this clone is large (0.1 to 1%). This chain links TRBV6-4 with TRBJ2-2; tentatively, D is TRBD2 (6 bases). The CDR3 covers 14 residues. Germline V CDR1 and CDR2: MRHNA, SNTAGT. V was trimmed by 2 bases and J by 2 bases, leaving 6 bases between them. The CDR3 DNA sequence: TGTGCCAGCAGTGACGGGACTAACACCGGGGAGCTGTTTTTT. Protein: CASSDGTNTGELFF.

The rearrangement uses TRBV25-1 and TRBJ1-4, with D uncertain. Germline CDR1 MGHDK, CDR2 SYGVNS. V was shortened by 7 bases and J by 7 bases, with 7 bases between the two germline ends. The CDR3 totals 11 residues. CDR3 coding DNA: TGTGCCAGCACTCTTCGTGAAAAACTGTTTTTT. It is translated as CASTLREKLFF. The complete variable domain, with remaining parts taken from reference TRBV25-1 and TRBJ1-4, reads EADIYQTPRYLVIGTGKKITLECSQTMGHDKMYWYQQDPGMELHLIHYSYGVNSTEKGDLSSESTVSRIRTEHFPLTLESARPSHTSQYLCASTLREKLFFGSGTQLSVL.

The chain combines TRBV2 with TRBJ1-5; D remains unclear. The CDR3 consists of 14 residues. Germline CDR1 and CDR2: SNHLY and FYNNEI. Deletions cut 8 bases from V and 1 base from J, with 12 bases between. DNA of the CDR3: TGTGCCAGCGGAAGGACGCTAAGCAATCAGCCCCAGCATTTT. Its protein product is CASGRTLSNQPQHF.